This TCR beta chain came from a study of radiotherapy plus CTLA-4 blockade in lung cancer. TCRdb's copy holds only in-frame clones and misses some; the assay was immunoSEQ multiplex PCR. Found here are roughly 50,000 clones, approximately 79% of them singletons; the top ten hold 11%. Note on this clone: Different DNA sequences within this sample yield the same CDR3.

The input for sequencing was peripheral blood, taken from a patient treated with radiotherapy plus ipilimumab. This TCR was sampled from a human donor with non-small cell lung cancer who had stable disease on radiotherapy plus ipilimumab.

The CDR3: CASSLGQGRETQYF. The CDR3 DNA reads as TGTGCCAGCAGCTTGGGACAGGGTAGGGAGACCCAGTACTTC. V and J are TRBV5-4 and TRBJ2-5, with 7 bases matching TRBD1. Trimming at V came to 0 bases and at J to 5 bases, leaving 4 bases not matched to a gene. CDR1 and CDR2 (germline): SGHNT, YYREEE (reference sequence). This CDR3 has 14 residues.